The next 31 T cell receptor beta chains were all read from a single sample in a study of T-cell memory formation after mild COVID-19. TCRdb redid the calling of the 5' RACE reads with MiXCR, one entry per CDR3 protein. Of just over 400,000 distinct CDR3 sequences listed, under 25% are singletons. Sample: PBMCs or a T cell subset sorted from them (not recorded which). The receptors here all came from an adult woman who had mild COVID-19 (a few samples of this study predate the infection). Cell type and time point are not known.

This clonotype was counted only a few times. CDR3 in amino acids: CAIRPDRTNYGYTF. The CDR3 DNA follows: TGTGCCATCCGGCCCGACAGGACGAACTATGGCTACACCTTC. The chain carries TRBV10-3 and TRBJ1-2; weak D call: TRBD1 (6 bases). The CDR3 is made up of 14 amino acids. Germline CDR1 is ENHRY and CDR2 is SYGVKD. The V gene lost 8 bases and the J gene lost 2 bases, with 15 bases spanning the gap.

This clonotype was recorded a few times. The rearrangement uses TRBV29-1 and TRBJ2-1; TRBD2 aligns across 8 bases. The junction had 5 bases not matched to a gene; V was cut back by 2 bases and J by 2 bases. This CDR3 has 15 residues. Germline V gene sequence: CDR1 SQVTM, CDR2 ANQGSEA. This CDR3 reads CSVEIPGGAYNEQFF. The CDR3 DNA sequence: TGCAGCGTTGAAATTCCGGGAGGGGCCTACAATGAGCAGTTCTTC.

V usage is TRBV6-1 and J usage is TRBJ1-1; a possible D gene is TRBD1 (5 bases). Germline loops: CDR1 MNHNS, CDR2 SASEGT. The ends were cut back, 5 bases at V and 0 bases at J, with 10 bases in the middle. The CDR3 length is 14 residues. The CDR3 reads CASSQQAMNTEAFF. CDR3 DNA sequence: TGTGCCAGCAGTCAACAGGCAATGAACACTGAAGCTTTCTTT.

The chain employs TRBV3-1 and TRBJ1-1, with 9 bases matching TRBD1. V shed 4 bases, J shed 1 base, and the junction held 4 bases outside the gene matches. The CDR3 extends over 15 amino acids. Per the germline V gene, CDR1 is LGHDT and CDR2 is YNNKEL (reference sequence). The chain's CDR3 is CASSPGTGWNTEAFF. The DNA of the CDR3 is TGTGCCAGCAGCCCTGGGACAGGGTGGAACACTGAAGCTTTCTTT.

The chain has TRBV4-3 and TRBJ2-3, with D perhaps being TRBD1 or TRBD2 (5 bases each). Trimming stripped 1 base from V and 2 bases from J, with 10 bases between. The germline gives CDR1 LGHNA, CDR2 YSLEER. The length of the CDR3 is 15 residues. CDR3 amino acids: CASSQVRGTTDTQYF. The CDR3 nucleotides read TGCGCCAGCAGCCAAGTACGAGGGACCACAGATACGCAGTATTTT.

The chain recombines TRBV20-1 with TRBJ2-7; D ambiguous. The V gene's germline CDR1 is DFQATT and CDR2 SNEGSKA (reference sequence). CDR3 length: 12 amino acids. CDR3: CGDGMDSYEQYF. The CDR3 region has the DNA TGCGGGGATGGTATGGACTCCTACGAGCAGTACTTC.

This clonotype has a handful of counts. The chain recombines TRBV5-6 with TRBJ2-1; the D gene is possibly TRBD1 (5 bases). Trimming cost V 0 bases and J 2 bases, with 18 bases left between them. The length of the CDR3 is 18 residues. Per the germline V gene, CDR1 is SGHDT and CDR2 is YYEEEE. For the CDR3, the DNA is TGTGCCAGCAGCTTGGGCAGGGTCGTAAAGTATCCCTACAATGAGCAGTTCTTC. Translated: CASSLGRVVKYPYNEQFF.

The V gene is TRBV5-6, the J gene TRBJ1-5; D is possibly TRBD1 (5 bases). Germline assignment: CDR1 SGHDT and CDR2 YYEEEE. V lost 2 bases and J 12 bases, leaving 24 bases between the germline ends. This CDR3 spans 16 amino acids. CDR3 DNA sequence: TGTGCCAGCAGCTTAAGTAGACAGTTCCCCAAAGTCTTCCAGCATTTT. Translation gives CASSLSRQFPKVFQHF.

This clonotype showed up just a few times. This chain links TRBV7-8 with TRBJ1-1, with a tentative D call TRBD1 (5 bases). Germline CDR1 and CDR2: SGHVS and FQNEAQ. This CDR3 spans 16 amino acids. V was trimmed by 1 base and J by 1 base, leaving 13 bases between them. The CDR3 region is CASSLEPGRWNTEAFF. The DNA for the CDR3 is TGTGCCAGCAGCTTAGAGCCAGGGCGATGGAACACTGAAGCTTTCTTT.

The chain couples TRBV11-3 to TRBJ1-1; D gene unclear. The CDR3 extends over 11 amino acids. The V gene's germline CDR1 is SGHNT and CDR2 YENEEA. The germline V and J ends were trimmed by 5 bases and 5 bases, with 6 bases remaining between them. The CDR3 is CASSRATEAFF. The DNA of the CDR3 is TGTGCCAGCAGCAGGGCGACTGAAGCTTTCTTT.

This clonotype was seen a handful of times. V is TRBV4-2 and J is TRBJ2-3; tentatively, D is TRBD2 (6 bases). The germline V and J ends were trimmed by 0 bases and 7 bases, with 14 bases remaining between them. Germline assignment: CDR1 LGHNA and CDR2 YNFKEQ. The CDR3 spans 15 residues. Here the CDR3 DNA reads TGTGCCAGCAGCCAAGAGTTGACTAGATCGAATACGCAGTATTTT. Translating it yields CASSQELTRSNTQYF.

This clonotype came up a few times. The chain uses TRBV15 and TRBJ2-7, with D perhaps TRBD1 (5 bases). CDR1 is LNHNV, CDR2 YYDKDF, per germline (reference sequence). The V end lost 5 bases, the J end lost 5 bases, and 13 bases lay between the germline ends. This CDR3 is 13 amino acids long. The CDR3 bases are TGTGCCACCAGCCCCCGACAGTCTCACGAGCAGTACTTC. It is translated as CATSPRQSHEQYF.

This clonotype was detected only a few times. The gene calls are TRBV19 and TRBJ1-1; tentative D call: TRBD1 (5 bases). The V and J ends lost 3 bases and 5 bases respectively, with 10 bases between them. CDR1 is LNHDA, CDR2 SQIVND, per germline (reference sequence). The CDR3 has 13 residues. The CDR3 DNA reads as TGTGCCAGTAGTATCCGGGGGGAGACTGAAGCTTTCTTT. Amino acid sequence: CASSIRGETEAFF.

The V gene is TRBV24-1, the J gene TRBJ2-1; D gene unclear. In germline, CDR1 is KGHDR, CDR2 SFDVKD. Trimming took 12 bases from V and 5 from J, leaving 16 bases between them. The CDR3 is made up of 13 amino acids. This CDR3 reads CAARARANNEQFF. CDR3 DNA: TGTGCCGCTCGAGCAAGGGCGAACAATGAGCAGTTCTTC.

This clonotype showed up just a few times. The chain uses TRBV5-1 and TRBJ2-1; TRBD1 aligns across 9 bases. V dropped 4 bases and J dropped 3; count of bases not matched to a gene: 14. Germline values: CDR1 SGHRS, CDR2 YFSETQ. CDR3 length: 18 amino acids. Here the CDR3 DNA reads TGCGCCAGCAGCCTGGGACAGGGTCTAGCGGCATACTACAATGAGCAGTTCTTC. Translation: CASSLGQGLAAYYNEQFF.

The J gene is TRBJ1-5, the V gene TRBV7-8; 11 positions match TRBD1. The CDR3 length is 16 residues. The V gene end was trimmed by 5 bases and the J gene end by 2 bases; junction bases not matched to a gene: 5. CDR1 and CDR2 from the germline V gene are SGHVS and FQNEAQ. The CDR3 nucleotides are TGTGCCAGCAGCCGGACAGGGGGCACAGGCAATCAGCCCCAGCATTTT. This gives the protein CASSRTGGTGNQPQHF.

The table lists this clonotype with a few counts. V usage is TRBV3-1 and J usage is TRBJ1-1; possible D gene TRBD1, 5 bases. Germline V gives CDR1 LGHDT, CDR2 YNNKEL (reference sequence). The CDR3 is 15 residues long. Trimming left V 3 bases short and J 3 bases short, with 14 bases between. CDR3 loop: CASSHWGGMDTEAFF. CDR3 sequence (DNA): TGTGCCAGCAGCCACTGGGGCGGGATGGACACTGAAGCTTTCTTT. Looking up the rest from reference TRBV3-1 and TRBJ1-1 gives the full variable domain: DTAVSQTPKYLVTQMGNDKSIKCEQNLGHDTMYWYKQDSKKFLKIMFSYNNKELIINETVPNRFSPKSPDKAHLNLHINSLELGDSAVYFCASSHWGGMDTEAFFGQGTRLTVV.

The rearrangement uses TRBV16 and TRBJ1-1; tentatively, D is TRBD1 (5 bases). Trimming stripped 0 bases from V and 4 bases from J, with 9 bases between. The CDR3 loop spans 14 amino acids. Germline V gene lookup returns CDR1 KGHSY and CDR2 FQNENV. In nucleotides, the CDR3 is TGTGCCAGCAGCCAATCGGCAGGGTCCACTGAAGCTTTCTTT. It codes for CASSQSAGSTEAFF.

This clonotype occurred a few times. V usage is TRBV4-2 and J usage is TRBJ2-1, with D maybe TRBD2 (5 bases). Germline lookup yields CDR1 LGHNA and CDR2 YNFKEQ. The CDR3 runs to 16 residues. V dropped 1 base and J dropped 4 bases, with 14 bases sitting between them. The CDR3 spells CASSQGAGLIYNEQFF. In DNA, the CDR3 is TGTGCCAGCAGCCAAGGGGCGGGTCTCATATACAATGAGCAGTTCTTC.

The genes are TRBV6-5 and TRBJ1-2; D perhaps matches TRBD1 (5 bases). V lost 7 bases to trimming and J lost 5 bases, with 14 bases between them. This CDR3 region has 13 residues. Looked up from germline, CDR1 is MNHEY and CDR2 is SVGAGI. CDR3 nucleotides: TGTGCCAGCACCCAAGCCCGGGGGTATGGCTACACCTTC. Residues: CASTQARGYGYTF.

J is TRBJ2-7 and V is TRBV13, with 9 bases lining up with TRBD1. The CDR3 length is 14 residues. Germline CDR1 PRHDT, CDR2 FYEKMQ (reference sequence). With 3 bases clipped from V and 6 bases from J, the junction kept 6 bases outside the gene matches. CDR3 residues: CASSLGQGRREQYF. The CDR3 DNA sequence: TGTGCCAGCAGCTTGGGACAGGGTCGGCGCGAGCAGTACTTC.

The sample holds a few counts of this clonotype. The V call is TRBV5-1, the J call TRBJ2-5; 7 bases agree with TRBD2. CDR1 is SGHRS, CDR2 YFSETQ, per germline. The CDR3 runs to 16 residues. V was clipped by 2 bases and J by 1 base; unmatched bases: 8. Here the CDR3 DNA reads TGCGCCAGCAGCTTCGGGACTACCCAAACCCAAGAGACCCAGTACTTC. Its translation: CASSFGTTQTQETQYF.

The chain couples TRBV3-1 to TRBJ2-2, with 7 bases that match TRBD1. CDR3 length: 14 residues. V lost 4 bases, J lost 9 bases, and 8 bases stayed unmatched. Germline V lookup: CDR1 LGHDT, CDR2 YNNKEL (reference sequence). CDR3 in amino acids: CASSPDAGGWELFF. The CDR3 nucleotides are TGTGCCAGCAGCCCAGATGCAGGGGGTTGGGAGCTGTTTTTT.

The chain couples TRBV4-3 to TRBJ2-5; D may be TRBD2 (6 bases). Germline lookup yields CDR1 LGHNA and CDR2 YSLEER. The CDR3 consists of 16 residues. With 1 base removed from V and 1 base from J, the gap between germline ends came to 13 bases. The CDR3 bases are TGCGCCAGCAGCCAAGTCGGAGGGCGGGGCCAAGAGACCCAGTACTTC. Residues: CASSQVGGRGQETQYF.

The sample holds a few counts of this clonotype. The rearrangement uses TRBV30 and TRBJ2-7; TRBD1 agrees at 9 bases. This CDR3 region has 13 residues. Losses at the gene ends were 3 bases for V and 4 bases for J; bases not matched to a gene: 4. The germline gives CDR1 GTSNPN, CDR2 SVGIG (reference sequence). The chain's CDR3 is CAWSMGQGYEQYF. For the CDR3, the DNA is TGTGCCTGGAGCATGGGACAGGGTTACGAGCAGTACTTC. The variable domain in full, completed from reference TRBV30 and TRBJ2-7, reads SQTIHQWPATLVQPVGSPLSLECTVEGTSNPNLYWYRQAAGRGLQLLFYSVGIGQISSEVPQNLSASRPQDRQFILSSKKLLLSDSGFYLCAWSMGQGYEQYFGPGTRLTVT.

This chain links TRBV7-3 with TRBJ2-3, with TRBD2 matching 10 bases. The CDR3 is made up of 15 amino acids. Trimming removed 5 bases from V and 4 bases from J; junction bases left unmatched: 6. Germline V gene data show CDR1 as SGHTA and CDR2 as FQGTGA. The CDR3 here is CASSAASGRADTQYF. CDR3 in DNA: TGTGCCAGCAGCGCGGCTAGCGGGAGAGCAGATACGCAGTATTTT.

The sample holds many counts of this clonotype. The chain couples TRBV7-8 to TRBJ1-1; possibly TRBD1 for D (6 bases). Trimming shortened V by 5 bases and J by 3 bases, and 13 bases separated the two germline ends. The CDR3 has 14 amino acids. Germline V gene data show CDR1 as SGHVS and CDR2 as FQNEAQ. The CDR3 nucleotides read TGTGCCAGCAGCCTACAGGGTCAGGACACTGAAGCTTTCTTT. It translates to CASSLQGQDTEAFF.

This clonotype was counted a few times. The gene calls are TRBV5-1 and TRBJ2-1, with a possible D match to TRBD2 (6 bases). V gave up 0 bases and J gave up 9 bases, with 10 bases separating them. Germline loops: CDR1 SGHRS, CDR2 YFSETQ. This CDR3 region has 13 residues. The CDR3 here is CASSLETGGEQFF. CDR3 sequence (DNA): TGCGCCAGCAGCTTGGAGACCGGGGGTGAGCAGTTCTTC.

This clonotype turned up a few times. The chain recombines TRBV5-1 with TRBJ2-2, with D perhaps matching TRBD1 (5 bases). V lost 7 bases and J lost 6, with 10 bases in between. CDR3 length: 12 amino acids. Germline CDR1 SGHRS, CDR2 YFSETQ. The CDR3 bases are TGCGCCAGCGATCCAGGGTCCGGGGAGCTGTTTTTT. Protein product: CASDPGSGELFF. The whole variable domain, remainder taken from reference TRBV5-1 and TRBJ2-2, is KAGVTQTPRYLIKTRGQQVTLSCSPISGHRSVSWYQQTPGQGLQFLFEYFSETQRNKGNFPGRFSGRQFSNSRSEMNVSTLELGDSALYLCASDPGSGELFFGEGSRLTVL.

This clonotype was counted at least ten times. The V gene is TRBV7-2, the J gene TRBJ2-7; 7 nucleotides match TRBD2. The trim removed 3 bases at V and 2 bases at J, leaving 1 base unmatched. CDR3 size: 13 residues. CDR1 is SGHTA and CDR2 is FQGNSA in the germline V gene. The CDR3: CASSLGRAYEQYF. DNA for the CDR3: TGTGCCAGCAGCTTGGGGAGGGCCTACGAGCAGTACTTC.

The V and J genes are TRBV5-1 and TRBJ2-2; D perhaps matches TRBD1 (6 bases). CDR1 is SGHRS and CDR2 is YFSETQ in the germline V gene. V dropped 4 bases and J dropped 7 bases, with 20 bases sitting between them. The CDR3 runs to 16 residues. CDR3 sequence (DNA): TGCGCCAGCAGCCCCGGCCAATCCCTAGGGGGCGGGGAGCTGTTTTTT. It is translated as CASSPGQSLGGGELFF.